This TCR beta chain was documented in a study of cytomegalovirus exposure and HLA in healthy donors. The CDR3 runs 10 residues. Trimming shortened V by 5 bases and J by 7 bases, and 6 bases separated the two germline ends. CDR1 and CDR2 from the germline V gene are MRHNA and SNTAGT. PCR involved 60 Vbeta and 13 Jbeta primers. Profiling relied on immunoSEQ multiplex PCR, and the TCRdb table lists in-frame clones only, not all of them. The table shows under 150,000 clones, with around three quarters occurring only once. This clone is medium-sized. The chain has TRBV6-4 and TRBJ2-7; D gene uncertain. The source material was PBMCs. The TCR was taken from a man aged 40-50 years in good health and CMV-seropositive. The CDR3 loop is CASSYEEQYF. The CDR3 DNA reads TGTGCCAGCAGTTACGAGGAGCAGTACTTC.